The 27 T cell receptor beta chains below all came from one sample that was sequenced in a study of blood T cells in healthy people across ages. The authors ran a second PCR of about 6 to 12 cycles using a sample-barcoded 5' primer and a J-beta primer mix. A single record per CDR3 protein comes from TCRdb applying MiXCR to the 5' RACE reads. This table holds 600,000 to 1,000,000 distinct CDR3 sequences, roughly 25% found once. These data also featured in a second study, about T cells of mothers and their children.

Specimen: blood. The receptors shown here come from a boy aged 10-17 years in good health.

The CDR3 reads CASSTGTRGETQYF. The CDR3 nucleotides are TGTGCCAGCAGCACCGGGACTAGGGGTGAGACCCAGTACTTC. The chain uses TRBV28 and TRBJ2-5; 8 nucleotides line up with TRBD2. Germline V gene sequence: CDR1 MDHEN, CDR2 SYDVKM. The CDR3 spans 14 residues. Germline trimming cut 6 bases from V and 5 bases from J; bases unmatched to any gene: 8.

The chain recombines TRBV5-6 with TRBJ1-4, with D hard to call. From germline, CDR1 is SGHDT and CDR2 YYEEEE. V lost 4 bases and J 13 bases, leaving 14 bases between the germline ends. CDR3 length equals 12 residues. This CDR3 is CASSRPLEGLFF. The CDR3, as DNA: TGTGCCAGCAGCCGCCCTTTGGAAGGACTGTTTTTT.

This sequence joins TRBV29-1 and TRBJ2-1; no firm D call. The CDR3 covers 11 residues. CDR1 and CDR2 from the germline V gene are SQVTM and ANQGSEA. The V end was cut by 0 bases, the J end by 14 bases, with 11 bases between. The CDR3 region has the DNA TGCAGCGTTGAAGAAGCTCAAAGGGAGTTCTTC. It translates to CSVEEAQREFF.

This clonotype was seen a handful of times. The gene calls are TRBV5-1 and TRBJ2-5; D is unclear. The germline V gene encodes CDR1 SGHRS and CDR2 YFSETQ. There are 14 residues in the CDR3. The V and J ends lost 1 base and 3 bases respectively, with 10 bases between them. The CDR3 nucleotides read TGCGCCAGCAGCTTGTCGAGCGTCGAAGAGACCCAGTACTTC. Encoded protein: CASSLSSVEETQYF.

There are a few counts of this clonotype. The chain couples TRBV5-1 to TRBJ2-2; 9 bases agree with TRBD1. Unmatched junction bases numbered 6, after V lost 7 bases and J lost 5 bases. Germline V lookup: CDR1 SGHRS, CDR2 YFSETQ. CDR3 size: 14 residues. As DNA, the CDR3 is TGCGCCAGCCAGACAGGGGGAAGTACCGGGGAGCTGTTTTTT. Its translation is CASQTGGSTGELFF.

This chain connects TRBV5-1 to TRBJ2-5, with D tentatively TRBD1 (5 bases). The J call may not be correct, given that the DNA end is closer to TRBJ2-7. CDR3 length: 14 amino acids. CDR1 SGHRS and CDR2 YFSETQ come from the germline V gene. The CDR3 loop is CASSFAGFSYEQYF. DNA of the CDR3: TGCGCCAGCAGCTTCGCAGGGTTCTCCTACGAGCAGTACTTC.

This clonotype was seen a few times. V and J are TRBV6-2 or TRBV6-3 and TRBJ1-2; D is unresolved. Germline values: CDR1 MNHEY, CDR2 SVGEGT. The CDR3 runs 12 residues. With 5 bases removed from V and 7 bases from J, the gap between germline ends came to 11 bases. The CDR3 region is CASSDQVPGYTF. Here the CDR3 DNA reads TGTGCCAGCAGTGATCAAGTTCCTGGCTACACCTTC.

The chain carries TRBV29-1 and TRBJ1-2; D perhaps matches TRBD1 (5 bases). The ends were cut back, 0 bases at V and 1 base at J, with 9 bases in the middle. Germline lookup yields CDR1 SQVTM and CDR2 ANQGSEA. The CDR3 extends over 14 amino acids. DNA of the CDR3: TGCAGCGTTGAAGAAAGGGGTGGTAACTATGGCTACACCTTC. Its translation is CSVEERGGNYGYTF.

The chain employs TRBV7-3 and TRBJ2-3; a weak D match, TRBD1 (5 bases). The CDR3 totals 16 residues. Trimming pared 4 bases from V and 8 bases from J, leaving 22 bases between. Per the germline V gene, CDR1 is SGHTA and CDR2 is FQGTGA. Here the CDR3 DNA reads TGTGCCAGCAGCTCCGGTGGGGCCCTTGGTTTTGTTACGCAGTATTTT. Its protein is CASSSGGALGFVTQYF.

The chain has TRBV6-5 and TRBJ2-7; TRBD2 agrees at 8 bases. Germline V lookup: CDR1 MNHEY, CDR2 SVGAGI. V lost 6 bases and J lost 4; bases outside the gene matches: 8. CDR3 size: 14 residues. The CDR3 reads CASSPRAGVYEQYF. CDR3 nucleotide sequence: TGTGCCAGCAGCCCCCGAGCGGGGGTTTACGAGCAGTACTTC.

CDR3: CASSYRPGEGDTQYF. CDR3 bases: TGTGCCAGCAGTTACCGGCCAGGGGAGGGAGATACGCAGTATTTT. The chain recombines TRBV6-2 or TRBV6-3 with TRBJ2-3; a weak D match, TRBD2 (7 bases). The V and J ends lost 2 bases and 5 bases respectively, with 14 bases between them. CDR1 is MNHEY, CDR2 SVGEGT, per germline. The CDR3 consists of 15 residues.

The chain recombines TRBV2 with TRBJ1-2, with unresolved D. Germline V gene sequence: CDR1 SNHLY, CDR2 FYNNEI. This CDR3 spans 15 amino acids. Trimming pared 0 bases from V and 3 bases from J, leaving 11 bases between. CDR3: CASSEARRDHYGYTF. The CDR3 coding sequence is TGTGCCAGCAGTGAAGCTCGCAGAGACCACTATGGCTACACCTTC.

The rearrangement joins TRBV15 to TRBJ1-3, with D hard to call. The germline V gene has CDR1 LNHNV and CDR2 YYDKDF (reference sequence). This CDR3 is built from 14 residues. V was shortened by 4 bases and J by 3 bases, with 10 bases between the two germline ends. Here the CDR3 reads CATSTLFSGNTIYF. DNA for the CDR3: TGTGCCACCAGCACCCTATTCAGTGGAAACACCATATATTTT.

CDR3 sequence reads: CASSLLGPGVSPLHF. CDR3 nucleotide sequence: TGTGCCAGCAGTTTATTGGGCCCGGGGGTTTCACCCCTCCACTTT. This sequence joins TRBV12-3 or TRBV12-4 and TRBJ1-6, with D perhaps matching TRBD1 (5 bases). There are 15 residues in the CDR3. Trimming stripped 2 bases from V and 9 bases from J, with 14 bases between.

This clonotype was picked up a small number of times. This sequence joins TRBV6-2 or TRBV6-3 and TRBJ2-1; 8 bases align to TRBD1. J lost 7 bases, V lost 6 bases, and 14 bases had no gene match. The germline V gene encodes CDR1 MNHEY and CDR2 SVGEGT. The CDR3 covers 16 residues. CDR3 residues: CASRNTPRTGQNEQFF. The CDR3 DNA follows: TGTGCCAGCAGAAACACGCCCAGGACAGGGCAAAATGAGCAGTTCTTC.

The V gene is TRBV7-2, the J gene TRBJ2-1, with 9 bases lining up with TRBD2. The tail of the sequence fits TRBJ2-7 better, so the J call may be wrong. CDR1 is SGHTA, CDR2 FQGNSA, per germline. The CDR3 totals 15 residues. CDR3 sequence: CASSLVIAGVGEQYF. CDR3 sequence (DNA): TGTGCCAGCAGCCTGGTAATAGCGGGAGTAGGCGAGCAGTACTTC.

For this clonotype: A read error may account for a junction end that differs from germline. The gene calls are TRBV28 and TRBJ2-5; 10 bases map to TRBD1. TRBJ2-7 matches the DNA end more closely, so the J call is doubtful. This CDR3 comprises 15 residues. CDR1 MDHEN and CDR2 SYDVKM come from the germline V gene. The CDR3 DNA is TGTGCCAGTAGTTTAGCCGGGACAGGGGACCACGAGCAGTACTTC. Protein: CASSLAGTGDHEQYF.

The chain couples TRBV2 to TRBJ2-3; perhaps TRBD2 as D (6 bases). Trimming cost V 4 bases and J 3 bases, with 17 bases left between them. The germline V gene encodes CDR1 SNHLY and CDR2 FYNNEI. CDR3 size: 16 residues. The CDR3 is CASSGIAERPTDTQYF. CDR3 bases: TGTGCCAGCAGTGGGATAGCGGAACGCCCGACAGATACGCAGTATTTT.

The rearrangement uses TRBV4-2 and TRBJ1-2; unclear D gene. Trimming shortened V by 0 bases and J by 7 bases, and 12 bases separated the two germline ends. Germline V lookup: CDR1 LGHNA, CDR2 YNFKEQ. The CDR3 sequence is 14 residues long. The CDR3: CASSQDGAAAGYTF. The CDR3 DNA reads as TGTGCCAGCAGCCAAGATGGTGCCGCCGCTGGCTACACCTTC.

On this clonotype: The junction differs from germline at one of its ends, possibly a read error. J is TRBJ2-3 and V is TRBV12-3 or TRBV12-4, with 9 nucleotides matching TRBD2. The CDR3 has 16 amino acids. The CDR3 bases are TGTGCCAGCAGCGCCCCTAGCGGGGTTAGAACAGATACGGAGTATTTT. Translation: CASSAPSGVRTDTEYF.

The rearrangement links TRBV15 to TRBJ2-5; 8 bases match TRBD1. The DNA end is a closer match to TRBJ2-7, so the J assignment may be wrong. This CDR3 spans 15 amino acids. The V gene's germline CDR1 is LNHNV and CDR2 YYDKDF (reference sequence). CDR3 sequence (DNA): TGTGCCACCAGCCCTCGGACAGGGAAAGTGGACGAGCAGTACTTC. Translated: CATSPRTGKVDEQYF.

The rearrangement uses TRBV28 and TRBJ1-5; D unresolved. CDR1 and CDR2 (germline): MDHEN, SYDVKM. Deletions cut 6 bases from V and 0 bases from J, with 12 bases between. The CDR3 has 15 residues. This chain's CDR3 is CASSSRTDSNQPQHF. The DNA of the CDR3 is TGTGCCAGCAGCTCCCGGACGGATAGCAATCAGCCCCAGCATTTT.

V usage is TRBV18 and J usage is TRBJ2-5; possibly TRBD1 for D (6 bases). The germline V and J ends were trimmed by 0 bases and 2 bases, with 13 bases remaining between them. CDR1 KGHSH and CDR2 LQKENI come from the germline V gene. This CDR3 contains 16 residues. The CDR3 coding sequence is TGTGCCAGCTCACCACCGGGCCGCAGGGGTCAAGAGACCCAGTACTTC. This encodes CASSPPGRRGQETQYF.

In its sample, this clonotype was seen a few times. The junction differs from germline at one of its ends, possibly a read error. The gene calls are TRBV20-1 and TRBJ2-5; 7 bases agree with TRBD1. Germline V gene sequence: CDR1 DFQATT, CDR2 SNEGSKA (reference sequence). The CDR3 covers 15 residues. The CDR3, as DNA: TGCAGTGCTCCCCGACAGGGTGGCCCGCAAGGGACCCAGTACTTC. It codes for CSAPRQGGPQGTQYF.

J is TRBJ2-5 and V is TRBV29-1; D gene uncertain. Per the germline V gene, CDR1 is SQVTM and CDR2 is ANQGSEA. The CDR3 is 11 amino acids. With 7 bases removed from V and 4 bases from J, the gap between germline ends came to 10 bases. The CDR3 region is CSDNSLETQYF. In DNA form, the CDR3 reads TGCAGCGACAATTCCCTAGAGACCCAGTACTTC.

The J gene is TRBJ1-2, the V gene TRBV14, with D unresolved. V was shortened by 0 bases and J by 2 bases, with 10 bases between the two germline ends. The germline V gene encodes CDR1 SGHDN and CDR2 FVKESK. This CDR3 is 15 amino acids long. The DNA of the CDR3 is TGTGCCAGCAGCCAAGATAGAGCGACGAACTATGGCTACACCTTC. Residues: CASSQDRATNYGYTF.

This clonotype has only a few counts. The conserved final phenylalanine or tryptophan is absent from the CDR3, which likely points to a read error. J is TRBJ2-7 and V is TRBV7-2; the D is unclear. Germline loops: CDR1 SGHTA, CDR2 FQGNSA. Trimming stripped 4 bases from V and 5 bases from J, with 12 bases between. CDR3 length equals 13 residues. CDR3 residues: CASSYLGGHEQYL. For the CDR3, the DNA is TGTGCCAGCAGCTATTTGGGTGGACACGAGCAGTACCTC.